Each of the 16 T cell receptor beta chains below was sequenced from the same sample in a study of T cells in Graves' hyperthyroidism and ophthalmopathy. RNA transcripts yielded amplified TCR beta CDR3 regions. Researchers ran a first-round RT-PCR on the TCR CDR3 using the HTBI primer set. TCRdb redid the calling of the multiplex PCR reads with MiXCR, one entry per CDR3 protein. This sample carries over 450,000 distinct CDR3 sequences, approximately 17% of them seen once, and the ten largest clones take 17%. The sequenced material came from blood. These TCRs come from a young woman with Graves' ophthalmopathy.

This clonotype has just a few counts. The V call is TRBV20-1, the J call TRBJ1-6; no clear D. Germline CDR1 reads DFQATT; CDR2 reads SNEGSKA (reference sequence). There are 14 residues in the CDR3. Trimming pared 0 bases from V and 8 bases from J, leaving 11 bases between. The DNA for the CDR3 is TGCAGTGCTAGAGAGGATTATTCCGATTCACCCCTCCACTTT. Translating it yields CSAREDYSDSPLHF.

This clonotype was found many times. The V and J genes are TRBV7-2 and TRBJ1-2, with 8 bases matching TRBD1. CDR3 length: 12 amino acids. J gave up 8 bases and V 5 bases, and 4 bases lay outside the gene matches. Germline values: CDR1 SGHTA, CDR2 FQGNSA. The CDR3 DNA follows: TGTGCCAGCAGCAACAGGGGGGGGGGCTACACCTTC. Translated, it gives CASSNRGGGYTF.

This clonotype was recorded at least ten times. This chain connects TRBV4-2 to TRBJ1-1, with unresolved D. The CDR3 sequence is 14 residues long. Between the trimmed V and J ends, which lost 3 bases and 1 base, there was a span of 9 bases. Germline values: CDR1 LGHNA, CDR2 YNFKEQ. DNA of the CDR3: TGTGCCAGCAGCCACCAACTTAGGAACACTGAAGCTTTCTTT. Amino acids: CASSHQLRNTEAFF.

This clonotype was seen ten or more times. The CDR3 nucleotides are TGTGCCAGCAGTTTGACCGGCAGTTCCTACGAGCAGTACTTC. Its protein product is CASSLTGSSYEQYF. The chain recombines TRBV28 with TRBJ2-7; D gene ambiguous. The CDR3 loop spans 14 amino acids. The V end was cut by 3 bases, the J end by 1 base, with 10 bases between. Germline-derived CDR1 and CDR2 are MDHEN and SYDVKM.

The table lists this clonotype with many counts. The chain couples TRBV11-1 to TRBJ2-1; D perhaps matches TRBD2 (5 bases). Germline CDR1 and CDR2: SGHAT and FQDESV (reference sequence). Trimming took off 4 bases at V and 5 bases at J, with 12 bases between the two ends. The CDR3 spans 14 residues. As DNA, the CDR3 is TGTGCCAGCAGCTACTCCTCGGGAAACAATGAGCAGTTCTTC. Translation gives CASSYSSGNNEQFF.

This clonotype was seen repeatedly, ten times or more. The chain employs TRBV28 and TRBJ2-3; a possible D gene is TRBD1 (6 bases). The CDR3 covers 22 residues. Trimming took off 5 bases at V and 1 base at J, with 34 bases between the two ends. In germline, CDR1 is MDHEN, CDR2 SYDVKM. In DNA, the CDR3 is TGTGCCAGCAGTCGACCCGAGGGGGTCGAAGGGTGGGGAGTGGCTGGCACAGATACGCAGTATTTT. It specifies CASSRPEGVEGWGVAGTDTQYF. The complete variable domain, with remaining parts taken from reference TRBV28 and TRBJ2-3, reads DVKVTQSSRYLVKRTGEKVFLECVQDMDHENMFWYRQDPGLGLRLIYFSYDVKMKEKGDIPEGYSVSREKKERFSLILESASTNQTSMYLCASSRPEGVEGWGVAGTDTQYFGPGTRLTVL.

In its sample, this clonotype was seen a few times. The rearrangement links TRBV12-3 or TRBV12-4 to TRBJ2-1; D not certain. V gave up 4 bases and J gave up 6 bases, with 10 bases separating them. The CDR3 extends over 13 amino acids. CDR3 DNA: TGTGCCAGCAGTTCGTCGAGTTCCAATGAGCAGTTCTTC. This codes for CASSSSSSNEQFF.

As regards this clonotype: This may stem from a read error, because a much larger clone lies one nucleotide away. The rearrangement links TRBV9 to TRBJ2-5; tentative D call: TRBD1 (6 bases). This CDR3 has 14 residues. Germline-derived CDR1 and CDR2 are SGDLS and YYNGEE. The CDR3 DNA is TGTGCCAGCAGCGCTCAGGGGCTCGGGGAGACCCAGCACTTC. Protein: CASSAQGLGETQHF.

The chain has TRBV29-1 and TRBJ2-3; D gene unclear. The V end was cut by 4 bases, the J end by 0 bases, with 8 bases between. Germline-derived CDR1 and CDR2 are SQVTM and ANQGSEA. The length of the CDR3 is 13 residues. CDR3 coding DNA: TGCAGCGTTGCCCCCCTTAGCACAGATACGCAGTATTTT. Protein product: CSVAPLSTDTQYF.

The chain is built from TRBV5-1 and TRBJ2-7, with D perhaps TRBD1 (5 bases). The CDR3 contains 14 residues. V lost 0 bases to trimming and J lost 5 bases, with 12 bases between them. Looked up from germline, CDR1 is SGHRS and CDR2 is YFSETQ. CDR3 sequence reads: CASSLDPGLNEQYF. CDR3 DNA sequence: TGCGCCAGCAGCTTGGATCCAGGGCTCAACGAGCAGTACTTC.

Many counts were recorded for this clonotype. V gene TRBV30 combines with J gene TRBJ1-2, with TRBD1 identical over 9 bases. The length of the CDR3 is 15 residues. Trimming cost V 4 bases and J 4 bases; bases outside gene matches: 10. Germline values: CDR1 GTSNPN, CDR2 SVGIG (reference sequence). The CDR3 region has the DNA TGTGCCTGGAAACCGAGGACAGGGGAGGGCTATGGCTACACCTTC. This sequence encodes CAWKPRTGEGYGYTF.

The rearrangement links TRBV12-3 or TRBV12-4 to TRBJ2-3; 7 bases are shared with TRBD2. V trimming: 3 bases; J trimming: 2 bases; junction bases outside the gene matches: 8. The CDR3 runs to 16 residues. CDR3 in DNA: TGTGCCAGCAGTTTCAGGGTAGCGGGCCACACAGATACGCAGTATTTT. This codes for CASSFRVAGHTDTQYF.

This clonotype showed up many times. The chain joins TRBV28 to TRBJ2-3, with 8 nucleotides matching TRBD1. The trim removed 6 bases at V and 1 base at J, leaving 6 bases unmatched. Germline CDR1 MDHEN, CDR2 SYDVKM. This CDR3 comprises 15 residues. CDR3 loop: CASSFGQGRTDTQYF. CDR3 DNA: TGTGCCAGCAGCTTTGGACAGGGTCGCACAGATACGCAGTATTTT.

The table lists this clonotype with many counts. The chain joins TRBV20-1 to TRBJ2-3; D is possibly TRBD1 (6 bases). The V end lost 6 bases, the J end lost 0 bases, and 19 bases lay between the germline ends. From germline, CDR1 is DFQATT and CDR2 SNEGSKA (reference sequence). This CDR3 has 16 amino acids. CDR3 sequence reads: CSALRPRTASTDTQYF. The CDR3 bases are TGCAGTGCCCTAAGGCCTAGGACAGCTAGCACAGATACGCAGTATTTT.

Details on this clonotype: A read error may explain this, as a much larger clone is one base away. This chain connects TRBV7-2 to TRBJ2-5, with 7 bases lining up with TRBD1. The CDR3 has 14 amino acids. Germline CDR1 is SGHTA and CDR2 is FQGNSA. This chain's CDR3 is CAGSLGGFQETQYF. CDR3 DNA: TGTGCCGGCAGCTTAGGGGGCTTTCAAGAGACCCAGTACTTC.

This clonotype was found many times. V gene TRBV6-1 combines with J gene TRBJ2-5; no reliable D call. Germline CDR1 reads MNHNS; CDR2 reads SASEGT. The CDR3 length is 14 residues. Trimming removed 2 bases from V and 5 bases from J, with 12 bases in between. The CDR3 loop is CASSEYPRRETQYF. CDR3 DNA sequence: TGTGCCAGCAGTGAATACCCCCGGCGGGAGACCCAGTACTTC.